The sample holds a few counts of the clone carrying this T cell receptor beta chain. CDR1 and CDR2 (germline): SGHTA, FQGNSA. V was trimmed by 2 bases and J by 2 bases, leaving 15 bases between them. The CDR3 has 16 residues. The data stem from a study of identical twins. TCRdb analysed the 5' RACE reads with MiXCR anew, one entry per CDR3 protein. The table has more than 250,000 distinct CDR3 sequences, around 8.8% seen once. In every case, the donor was a healthy Caucasian. The same data also contributed to another study, on yellow fever vaccine responses in identical twins.

This clonotype was sampled from a woman aged 18-35 years in good health. The rearrangement joins TRBV7-2 to TRBJ2-5; D is perhaps TRBD2 (6 bases). Sequenced material: memory (CD45RO+) T cells sorted from blood. CDR3 amino acids: CASSLWQIAEQETQYF. DNA for the CDR3: TGTGCCAGCAGCTTATGGCAGATAGCGGAACAAGAGACCCAGTACTTC.